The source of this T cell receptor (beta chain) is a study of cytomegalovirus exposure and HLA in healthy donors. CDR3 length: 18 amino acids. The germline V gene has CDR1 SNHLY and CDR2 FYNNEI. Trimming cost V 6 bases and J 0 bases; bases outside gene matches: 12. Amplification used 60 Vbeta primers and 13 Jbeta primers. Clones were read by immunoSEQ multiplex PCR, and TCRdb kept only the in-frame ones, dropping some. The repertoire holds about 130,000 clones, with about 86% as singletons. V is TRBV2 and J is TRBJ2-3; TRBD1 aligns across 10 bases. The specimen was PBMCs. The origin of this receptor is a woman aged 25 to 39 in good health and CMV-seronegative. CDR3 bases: TGTGCCAGCAGGAACGACAGGGGGCGCCGGGAGAGCACAGATACGCAGTATTTT. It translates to CASRNDRGRRESTDTQYF.